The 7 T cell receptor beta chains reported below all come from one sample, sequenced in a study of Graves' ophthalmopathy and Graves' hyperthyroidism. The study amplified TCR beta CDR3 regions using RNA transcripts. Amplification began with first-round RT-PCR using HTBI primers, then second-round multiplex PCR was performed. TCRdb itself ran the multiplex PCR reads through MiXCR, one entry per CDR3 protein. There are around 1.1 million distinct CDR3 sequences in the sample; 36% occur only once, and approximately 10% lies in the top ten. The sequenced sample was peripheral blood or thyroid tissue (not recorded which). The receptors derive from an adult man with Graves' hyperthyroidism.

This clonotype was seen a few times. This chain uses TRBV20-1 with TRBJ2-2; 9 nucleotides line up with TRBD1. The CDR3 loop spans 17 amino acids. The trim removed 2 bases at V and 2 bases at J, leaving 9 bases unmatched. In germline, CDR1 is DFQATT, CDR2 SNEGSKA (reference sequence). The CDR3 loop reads CSARKTGGRSNTGELFF. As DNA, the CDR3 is TGCAGTGCTAGAAAGACAGGGGGAAGGTCAAACACCGGGGAGCTGTTTTTT.

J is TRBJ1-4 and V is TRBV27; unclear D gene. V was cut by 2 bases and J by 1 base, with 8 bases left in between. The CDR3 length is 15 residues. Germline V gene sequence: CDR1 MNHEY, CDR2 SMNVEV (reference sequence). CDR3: CASSLDRGTNEKLFF. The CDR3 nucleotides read TGTGCCAGCAGTTTAGATCGGGGAACTAATGAAAAACTGTTTTTT.

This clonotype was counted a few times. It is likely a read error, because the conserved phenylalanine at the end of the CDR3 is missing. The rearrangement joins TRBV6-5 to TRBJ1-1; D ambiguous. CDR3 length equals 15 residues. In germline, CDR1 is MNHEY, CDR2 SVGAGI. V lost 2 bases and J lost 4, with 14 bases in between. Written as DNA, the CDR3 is TGTGCCAGCAGTTACGGTGTGGTTGGTCTCACTGAAGCTTTCCTT. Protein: CASSYGVVGLTEAFL.

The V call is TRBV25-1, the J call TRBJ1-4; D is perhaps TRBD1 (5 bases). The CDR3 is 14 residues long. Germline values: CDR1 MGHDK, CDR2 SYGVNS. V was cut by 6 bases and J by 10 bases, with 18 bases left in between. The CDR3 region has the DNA TGTGCCAGCAGCCAAGACGTCCGGGACGGAAAACTGTTTTTT. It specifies CASSQDVRDGKLFF.

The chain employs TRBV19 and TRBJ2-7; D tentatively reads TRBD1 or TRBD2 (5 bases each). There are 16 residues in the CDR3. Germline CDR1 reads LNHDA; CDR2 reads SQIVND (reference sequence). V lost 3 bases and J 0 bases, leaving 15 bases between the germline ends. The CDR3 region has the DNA TGTGCCAGTAGTATTAAGATGGGACCCAGCTCCTACGAGCAGTACTTC. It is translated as CASSIKMGPSSYEQYF.

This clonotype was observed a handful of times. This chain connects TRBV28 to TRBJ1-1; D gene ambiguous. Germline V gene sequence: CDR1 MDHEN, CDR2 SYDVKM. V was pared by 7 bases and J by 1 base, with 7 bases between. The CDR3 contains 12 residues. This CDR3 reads CASTMANTEAFF. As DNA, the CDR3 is TGTGCCAGCACGATGGCGAACACTGAAGCTTTCTTT.

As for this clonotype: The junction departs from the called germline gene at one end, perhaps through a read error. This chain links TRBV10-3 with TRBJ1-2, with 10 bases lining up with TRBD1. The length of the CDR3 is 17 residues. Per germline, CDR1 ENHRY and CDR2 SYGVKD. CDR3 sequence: CASSYLPDRGPSYGYTF. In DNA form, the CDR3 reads TGTGCCAGCAGTTACCTTCCCGACAGGGGGCCAAGCTATGGCTACACCTTC.